The 16 T cell receptor beta chains listed next were all sequenced from one sample in a study of identical twins. TCRdb independently ran MiXCR on the 5' RACE reads; one entry per CDR3 protein. The table shows fewer than 250,000 distinct CDR3 sequences, with 5.5% to 7% occurring only once. These records were also assigned to another study, of yellow fever vaccine responses in identical twins.

The sample comprised memory (CD45RO+) T cells sorted from blood. These receptors all stem from a woman in her late teens or twenties in good health.

In this sample, this clonotype turned up a few times. The chain links TRBV20-1 to TRBJ1-2, with 9 bases aligning to TRBD1. With 6 bases clipped from V and 5 bases from J, the junction kept 16 bases outside the gene matches. Germline V lookup: CDR1 DFQATT, CDR2 SNEGSKA (reference sequence). The length of the CDR3 is 16 residues. The CDR3 loop is CSARERGDRVSYGYTF. DNA for the CDR3: TGCAGTGCACGAGAAAGGGGGGACAGGGTATCTTATGGCTACACCTTC.

This clonotype came up many times. V is TRBV12-3 or TRBV12-4 and J is TRBJ1-1, with a possible D match to TRBD1 (5 bases). The CDR3 runs 15 residues. Deletions cut 1 base from V and 4 bases from J, with 13 bases between. This chain's CDR3 is CASSLGGARGTEAFF. Here the CDR3 DNA reads TGTGCCAGCAGTTTAGGAGGGGCTCGGGGCACTGAAGCTTTCTTT.

This clonotype has ten or more counts. The gene calls are TRBV12-3 or TRBV12-4 and TRBJ2-1, with TRBD1 identical over 7 bases. The junction had 4 bases not matched to a gene; V was cut back by 6 bases and J by 8 bases. The CDR3 contains 12 residues. CDR3 loop: CASSPQGDEQFF. CDR3 DNA: TGTGCCAGCAGCCCCCAGGGGGATGAGCAGTTCTTC.

The chain uses TRBV29-1 and TRBJ2-2; 9 bases align to TRBD1. Looked up from germline, CDR1 is SQVTM and CDR2 is ANQGSEA. The CDR3 is 14 amino acids. V lost 6 bases and J lost 3; bases outside the gene matches: 5. This chain's CDR3 is CSVWTGADTGELFF. CDR3 nucleotide sequence: TGCAGCGTCTGGACAGGGGCGGACACCGGGGAGCTGTTTTTT.

The chain links TRBV7-9 to TRBJ2-4, with a tentative D call TRBD1 (6 bases). Germline loops: CDR1 SEHNR, CDR2 FQNEAQ (reference sequence). This CDR3 spans 15 amino acids. V lost 8 bases to trimming and J lost 0 bases, with 14 bases between them. In DNA, the CDR3 is TGTGCCAGCTCATTTTCAGGGGTAGCCAAAAACATTCAGTACTTC. It codes for CASSFSGVAKNIQYF.

The chain combines TRBV7-9 with TRBJ1-2, with 7 bases fitting TRBD1. V dropped 5 bases and J dropped 6; count of bases not matched to a gene: 9. CDR3 length: 14 residues. Per germline, CDR1 SEHNR and CDR2 FQNEAQ (reference sequence). In DNA, the CDR3 is TGTGCCAGCAGCGTCTCGACAGGGCCCCATGGCTACACCTTC. Protein: CASSVSTGPHGYTF.

The rearrangement links TRBV7-9 to TRBJ1-6; the D is unclear. V lost 1 base and J 6 bases, leaving 13 bases between the germline ends. CDR1 is SEHNR, CDR2 FQNEAQ, per germline (reference sequence). The CDR3 contains 16 residues. The CDR3 sequence: CASSLELGVLNSPLHF. DNA for the CDR3: TGTGCCAGCAGCTTAGAGCTCGGGGTCCTTAATTCACCCCTCCACTTT.

The chain uses TRBV5-1 and TRBJ2-5, with D unclear. The CDR3 extends over 13 amino acids. The ends were cut back, 4 bases at V and 5 bases at J, with 12 bases in the middle. Germline CDR1 is SGHRS and CDR2 is YFSETQ. CDR3 sequence: CASSGSITETQYF. CDR3 nucleotide sequence: TGCGCCAGCAGCGGAAGCATAACTGAGACCCAGTACTTC.

The V gene is TRBV28, the J gene TRBJ1-2; 7 nucleotides align to TRBD1. From germline, CDR1 is MDHEN and CDR2 SYDVKM. This CDR3 contains 15 residues. Trimming took 5 bases from V and 4 from J; bases not matched to a gene: 10. CDR3 residues: CASSRTTGTGYGYTF. The CDR3 DNA sequence: TGTGCCAGCAGTCGTACGACAGGGACCGGCTATGGCTACACCTTC.

The V and J genes are TRBV7-2 and TRBJ2-3; a weak D match, TRBD1 (6 bases). This CDR3 comprises 15 residues. Looked up from germline, CDR1 is SGHTA and CDR2 is FQGNSA. Trimming shortened V by 5 bases and J by 10 bases, and 22 bases separated the two germline ends. The CDR3 region is CASSPSRVQGLAQYF. Here the CDR3 DNA reads TGTGCCAGCAGCCCGAGCAGGGTCCAGGGGCTGGCGCAGTATTTT.

V usage is TRBV7-9 and J usage is TRBJ2-1; D unclear. Per the germline V gene, CDR1 is SEHNR and CDR2 is FQNEAQ (reference sequence). V was trimmed by 1 base and J by 10 bases, leaving 8 bases between them. CDR3 size: 12 residues. The CDR3: CASSLDWREQFF. CDR3 DNA sequence: TGTGCCAGCAGCTTAGATTGGCGCGAGCAGTTCTTC.

There are many counts of this clonotype. The V gene is TRBV3-1, the J gene TRBJ2-7; TRBD2 aligns across 10 bases. V was pared by 1 base and J by 4 bases, with 7 bases of the junction left unmatched. From germline, CDR1 is LGHDT and CDR2 YNNKEL (reference sequence). The length of the CDR3 is 16 residues. The CDR3 is CASSQVASGSGYEQYF. The CDR3 DNA follows: TGTGCCAGCAGCCAAGTGGCTAGCGGGAGTGGTTACGAGCAGTACTTC.

Remarks on this clonotype: Its ends do not fully match the called genes, so a read error is possible. V usage is TRBV3-1 and J usage is TRBJ2-1, with 9 positions matching TRBD2. This CDR3 has 15 amino acids. Germline V lookup: CDR1 LGHDT, CDR2 YNNKEL (reference sequence). The CDR3 DNA follows: TGTGCCAGCTGCCAAGTAGCGGGAGCCTACAATGAGCAGTTCTTC. Amino acids: CASCQVAGAYNEQFF.

The chain has TRBV3-1 and TRBJ2-5; no clear D gene. The germline CDR1 and CDR2 sequences are LGHDT and YNNKEL (reference sequence). V was clipped by 3 bases and J by 0 bases, with 2 bases between them. The CDR3 is 12 amino acids. The CDR3 loop reads CASSQDQETQYF. The CDR3 bases are TGTGCCAGCAGCCAGGACCAAGAGACCCAGTACTTC.

The gene calls are TRBV24-1 and TRBJ1-5; D is unclear. The CDR3 is made up of 14 amino acids. The V end was cut by 3 bases, the J end by 5 bases, with 10 bases between. Germline V gene sequence: CDR1 KGHDR, CDR2 SFDVKD. The CDR3 reads CATSDPRGHQPQHF. For the CDR3, the DNA is TGTGCCACCAGTGATCCCCGAGGACATCAGCCCCAGCATTTT.

The chain links TRBV10-3 to TRBJ2-1; 11 nucleotides align to TRBD2. Trimming at V came to 6 bases and at J to 5 bases, leaving 6 bases not matched to a gene. CDR3 length equals 15 residues. The germline gives CDR1 ENHRY, CDR2 SYGVKD. The CDR3 DNA reads as TGTGCCATCAGGGGGACTAGCGGACCTAACAATGAGCAGTTCTTC. The encoded protein is CAIRGTSGPNNEQFF.